Shown below are 15 T cell receptor beta chains from a single sample sequenced in a study of beta chain features in type 1 diabetes. cDNA synthesis used the whole RNA isolate, giving expressed TCRB sequences. Assay used: immunoSEQ multiplex PCR; TCRdb lists only in-frame clones, some missing. In the table there are over 500,000 clones, around 16% of which are singletons. Specimen: naive CD4+ T cells from blood. Receptor source: a man younger than 30 in good health.

The chain is built from TRBV9 and TRBJ1-3; unclear D gene. Germline CDR1 reads SGDLS; CDR2 reads YYNGEE. This CDR3 region has 15 residues. Trimming took 2 bases from V and 0 from J, leaving 9 bases between them. This CDR3 reads CASSVGRSSGNTIYF. The CDR3 nucleotides read TGTGCCAGCAGCGTTGGACGCAGCTCTGGAAACACCATATATTTT.

The chain combines TRBV15 with TRBJ1-3; 7 nucleotides align to TRBD1. Per the germline V gene, CDR1 is LNHNV and CDR2 is YYDKDF (reference sequence). V shed 3 bases, J shed 3 bases, and the junction held 5 bases outside the gene matches. The CDR3 extends over 15 amino acids. CDR3 region: CATSSAGGVGNTIYF. The CDR3 DNA reads TGTGCCACCAGCAGCGCAGGGGGAGTTGGAAACACCATATATTTT.

J is TRBJ1-2 and V is TRBV7-9; unclear D gene. V lost 8 bases and J lost 6, with 16 bases in between. CDR3 length: 13 amino acids. CDR1 is SEHNR and CDR2 is FQNEAQ in the germline V gene (reference sequence). CDR3 in amino acids: CASVPIERDGYTF. In DNA form, the CDR3 reads TGTGCCAGCGTACCAATCGAGAGGGATGGCTACACCTTC.

This clone was seen a handful of times. The chain carries TRBV5-1 and TRBJ2-7; the D gene is possibly TRBD2 (5 bases). The V gene lost 3 bases and the J gene lost 1 base, with 8 bases spanning the gap. Per the germline V gene, CDR1 is SGHRS and CDR2 is YFSETQ. This CDR3 spans 13 amino acids. Here the CDR3 reads CASSSRTSYEQYF. The CDR3 DNA reads TGCGCCAGCAGCTCCCGGACTTCCTACGAGCAGTACTTC.

The chain couples TRBV6-6 to TRBJ2-3; 7 bases align to TRBD1. The CDR3 sequence is 15 residues long. Germline assignment: CDR1 MNHNY and CDR2 SVGAGI (reference sequence). The V segment lost 7 bases and the J segment 2 bases; nucleotides outside the gene matches: 9. The CDR3 here is CASKGRQGVTDTQYF. The CDR3, as DNA: TGTGCCAGCAAGGGAAGGCAGGGGGTCACAGATACGCAGTATTTT.

The chain combines TRBV15 with TRBJ2-5, with TRBD2 matching over 10 bases. The J call may be faulty, since TRBJ2-7 better matches the DNA end. This CDR3 contains 19 residues. The germline gives CDR1 LNHNV, CDR2 YYDKDF (reference sequence). The CDR3 nucleotides are TGTGCCACCAGCAGAGTAGGAGTAGTACTAGCGGGGTTCTCCTACGAGCAGTACTTC. This codes for CATSRVGVVLAGFSYEQYF.

The table lists this clone with a few counts. This chain connects TRBV11-3 to TRBJ1-1; D possibly corresponds to TRBD1 (6 bases). V shed 5 bases and J shed 1 base, with 14 bases lying between them. This CDR3 region has 15 residues. The germline gives CDR1 SGHNT, CDR2 YENEEA. The CDR3 nucleotides read TGTGCCAGCAGCGAAGTAGGGGGAGCGAACACTGAAGCTTTCTTT. It codes for CASSEVGGANTEAFF.

This clone was counted a few times. As DNA, the CDR3 is TGCGCCAGCAGCTCTTCAGACCTCCTCGGGGCCAACGTCCTGACTTTC. Translating it yields CASSSSDLLGANVLTF. The chain couples TRBV5-1 to TRBJ2-6; D is ambiguous. CDR3 length equals 16 residues. Germline CDR1 is SGHRS and CDR2 is YFSETQ. The V gene lost 3 bases and the J gene lost 4 bases, with 14 bases spanning the gap.

The CDR3 loop is CASSPGGYGYTF. The CDR3 DNA follows: TGTGCCAGCAGCCCGGGAGGGTATGGCTACACCTTC. The chain combines TRBV25-1 with TRBJ1-2; no reliable D call. The CDR3 is made up of 12 amino acids. V was pared by 6 bases and J by 5 bases, with 10 bases between. Germline lookup yields CDR1 MGHDK and CDR2 SYGVNS.

V is TRBV14 and J is TRBJ2-4, with 8 bases matching TRBD1. Trimming took 1 base from V and 0 from J; bases not matched to a gene: 11. Per germline, CDR1 SGHDN and CDR2 FVKESK. CDR3 length: 19 residues. The DNA for the CDR3 is TGTGCCAGCAGCCAAGGGACAGGGATAGGGAGATTAGCCAAAAACATTCAGTACTTC. It codes for CASSQGTGIGRLAKNIQYF.

This clone was seen a handful of times. The genes are TRBV7-2 and TRBJ2-2; 10 positions agree with TRBD2. Looked up from germline, CDR1 is SGHTA and CDR2 is FQGNSA. This CDR3 region has 14 residues. Trimming cost V 3 bases and J 6 bases; bases outside gene matches: 1. CDR3 sequence reads: CASSLLAGAGELFF. As DNA, the CDR3 is TGTGCCAGCAGCTTGCTAGCGGGAGCCGGGGAGCTGTTTTTT.

The V and J genes are TRBV21-1 and TRBJ1-2; the table's D call TRBD1 went unverified against the DNA. TRBV21-1 corresponds to a pseudogene. This CDR3 comprises 14 residues. The CDR3 loop reads CASSKAQGSYGYTF. DNA for the CDR3: TGTGCCAGCAGCAAAGCACAGGGATCTTATGGCTACACCTTC.

V and J are TRBV18 and TRBJ2-5, with a weak D call TRBD1 (6 bases). V dropped 6 bases and J dropped 1 base, with 18 bases sitting between them. The germline V gene encodes CDR1 KGHSH and CDR2 LQKENI. The CDR3 length is 16 residues. This chain's CDR3 is CASSLKTGKGQETQYF. As DNA, the CDR3 is TGTGCCAGCTCCCTTAAAACAGGGAAGGGCCAAGAGACCCAGTACTTC.

The chain combines TRBV7-2 with TRBJ1-4; D is possibly TRBD1 (6 bases). The CDR3 has 16 amino acids. Deletions cut 5 bases from V and 2 bases from J, with 15 bases between. Germline V lookup: CDR1 SGHTA, CDR2 FQGNSA. The CDR3 nucleotides read TGTGCCAGCAGCCGACAGTTGGGGGCGACTAATGAAAAACTGTTTTTT. Its translation is CASSRQLGATNEKLFF.

The chain combines TRBV10-3 with TRBJ2-1; the match to TRBD2 covers 14 bases. CDR3 length: 18 residues. Germline loops: CDR1 ENHRY, CDR2 SYGVKD. V lost 5 bases to trimming and J lost 2 bases; unmatched junction nucleotides: 8. Written as DNA, the CDR3 is TGTGCCATCAGTCCGGGACTAGCGGGAGTGATCACCTACAATGAGCAGTTCTTC. Translating gives CAISPGLAGVITYNEQFF.